This T cell receptor beta chain is drawn from a study of shared clonotypes between healthy human individuals. Assay: immunoSEQ multiplex PCR; the TCRdb copy retains only in-frame clones and omits some. The sample includes roughly 1 million clones, 75% to 80% of them seen just once. Sequencing was carried out using memory CD4+ T cells from PBMCs. Subset reported: CD45RA-negative fraction. The receptor was isolated from a man younger than 30 in good health. Some clones in this sample may be carry-over from other donors' samples.

CDR3 nucleotide sequence: TGTGCCACCAGCAGAGCGGGGGACAGTGTTAATGAAAAACTGTTTTTT. It specifies CATSRAGDSVNEKLFF. The chain combines TRBV15 with TRBJ1-4; TRBD1 matches 7 bases. CDR1 and CDR2 (germline): LNHNV, YYDKDF (reference sequence). The CDR3 runs 16 residues. V lost 1 base, J lost 4 bases, and 6 bases stayed unmatched.